These 27 T cell receptor beta chains originate from one sample sequenced in a study of CD8 T cells in ankylosing spondylitis. Each CDR3 protein is one row after TCRdb ran MiXCR on the 5' RACE reads. The sample records a few hundred thousand distinct CDR3 sequences, under 20% being singletons. The specimen was blood, either unsorted or a sorted T cell fraction (not recorded which). The receptors come from a male donor with ankylosing spondylitis or in good health (not recorded which).

This clonotype has a handful of counts. The chain combines TRBV7-8 with TRBJ2-2; tentatively, D is TRBD1 (6 bases). CDR1 is SGHVS and CDR2 is FQNEAQ in the germline V gene. The CDR3 length is 13 residues. V was trimmed by 6 bases and J by 4 bases, leaving 9 bases between them. CDR3 DNA sequence: TGTGCCAGCAGTAACAGGGTCACCGGGGAGCTGTTTTTT. This translates into CASSNRVTGELFF.

This sequence joins TRBV27 and TRBJ2-1; 7 nucleotides agree with TRBD2. The germline gives CDR1 MNHEY, CDR2 SMNVEV (reference sequence). The CDR3 runs to 15 residues. V was clipped by 6 bases and J by 9 bases; unmatched bases: 14. The CDR3 loop is CASRGVAGARSEQFF. CDR3 DNA: TGTGCCAGCAGAGGGGTAGCGGGTGCCCGGAGTGAGCAGTTCTTC.

V is TRBV29-1 and J is TRBJ2-1; tentatively, D is TRBD2 (6 bases). Germline values: CDR1 SQVTM, CDR2 ANQGSEA. The V end was cut by 6 bases, the J end by 3 bases, with 15 bases between. The CDR3 runs to 14 residues. The CDR3: CSVEGREDYNEQFF. CDR3 in DNA: TGCAGCGTCGAGGGGCGGGAAGACTACAATGAGCAGTTCTTC.

This clonotype was recorded a few times. The genes are TRBV29-1 and TRBJ2-2; tentatively, D is TRBD2 (7 bases). The CDR3 contains 13 residues. Trimming left V 6 bases short and J 6 bases short, with 14 bases between. The germline CDR1 and CDR2 sequences are SQVTM and ANQGSEA. CDR3 coding DNA: TGCAGCGTGGATGCGGGGGCAGCCGGGGAGCTGTTTTTT. Protein product: CSVDAGAAGELFF.

This clonotype was recorded at least ten times. The genes are TRBV2 and TRBJ1-1; D remains unclear. Germline V gene data show CDR1 as SNHLY and CDR2 as FYNNEI. The CDR3 length is 12 residues. Trimming pared 7 bases from V and 4 bases from J, leaving 10 bases between. The CDR3 coding sequence is TGTGCCAGCAAGGCCGAGGGCACTGAAGCTTTCTTT. It specifies CASKAEGTEAFF.

The V gene is TRBV9, the J gene TRBJ2-1; possibly TRBD2 for D (6 bases). V lost 4 bases, J lost 3 bases, and 14 bases lay in between. CDR1 and CDR2 (germline): SGDLS, YYNGEE. CDR3 length: 15 residues. The CDR3 reads CASSPFDGSYNEQFF. In DNA, the CDR3 is TGTGCCAGCAGCCCCTTTGACGGGAGCTACAATGAGCAGTTCTTC.

The table lists this clonotype with a few counts. The rearrangement joins TRBV7-2 to TRBJ2-7; tentatively, D is TRBD2 (6 bases). Germline V CDR1 and CDR2: SGHTA, FQGNSA. V shed 5 bases and J shed 0 bases, with 14 bases lying between them. The CDR3 spans 15 residues. The CDR3 DNA reads TGTGCCAGCAGCCCCGGACTATTCCGCTCCTACGAGCAGTACTTC. Residues: CASSPGLFRSYEQYF.

The chain recombines TRBV27 with TRBJ2-7; D gene ambiguous. V lost 2 bases to trimming and J lost 3 bases, with 8 bases between them. CDR3 length: 13 residues. Germline V gene sequence: CDR1 MNHEY, CDR2 SMNVEV (reference sequence). Here the CDR3 reads CASSLGRYYEQYF. CDR3 DNA: TGTGCCAGCAGTTTAGGCCGGTACTACGAGCAGTACTTC.

This clonotype was observed a handful of times. The rearrangement uses TRBV20-1 and TRBJ2-7; D uncertain. With 3 bases removed from V and 5 bases from J, the gap between germline ends came to 11 bases. The CDR3 runs to 12 residues. Germline CDR1 and CDR2: DFQATT and SNEGSKA (reference sequence). CDR3 sequence reads: CSASESSHEQYF. CDR3 coding DNA: TGCAGTGCTAGCGAAAGTAGCCACGAGCAGTACTTC.

In this sample, this clonotype turned up a few times. This rearrangement joins TRBV29-1 to TRBJ1-1; D is possibly TRBD1 (6 bases). The ends were cut back, 6 bases at V and 1 base at J, with 12 bases in the middle. The CDR3 is 13 amino acids. Germline V gives CDR1 SQVTM, CDR2 ANQGSEA. The CDR3 coding sequence is TGCAGCGTCCCAACAGGGTGGAACACTGAAGCTTTCTTT. This sequence encodes CSVPTGWNTEAFF. Full variable domain (missing parts from reference TRBV29-1 and TRBJ1-1): SAVISQKPSRDICQRGTSLTIQCQVDSQVTMMFWYRQQPGQSLTLIATANQGSEATYESGFVIDKFPISRPNLTFSTLTVSNMSPEDSSIYLCSVPTGWNTEAFFGQGTRLTVV.

CDR3 loop: CASSPTQGVGQTQYF. CDR3 coding DNA: TGCGCCAGCAGCCCCACTCAGGGGGTCGGACAGACCCAGTACTTC. The chain is built from TRBV4-1 and TRBJ2-5; 7 positions match TRBD1. The CDR3 length is 15 residues. V gave up 4 bases and J gave up 6 bases; unmatched junction bases: 11. The germline V gene encodes CDR1 MGHRA and CDR2 YSYEKL.

This clonotype appeared a few times. The chain has TRBV7-9 and TRBJ2-1; 11 bases fit TRBD2. The CDR3 extends over 16 amino acids. Trimming cost V 2 bases and J 7 bases; bases outside gene matches: 7. From germline, CDR1 is SEHNR and CDR2 FQNEAQ (reference sequence). CDR3 amino acids: CASSLLDSGRGNEQFF. DNA of the CDR3: TGTGCCAGCAGCTTACTTGATAGCGGGAGGGGTAATGAGCAGTTCTTC.

The chain joins TRBV6-5 to TRBJ1-2; the D gene is possibly TRBD1 (5 bases). V was cut by 2 bases and J by 1 base, with 14 bases left in between. The CDR3 loop spans 16 amino acids. Germline CDR1 and CDR2: MNHEY and SVGAGI. For the CDR3, the DNA is TGTGCCAGCAGTTACAATTCTGGGACGGATAACTATGGCTACACCTTC. This translates into CASSYNSGTDNYGYTF.

In its sample, this clonotype was seen a few times. The V and J genes are TRBV19 and TRBJ2-5, with TRBD2 matching 7 bases. CDR3 length: 13 residues. V shed 2 bases, J shed 3 bases, and the junction held 0 bases outside the gene matches. Looked up from germline, CDR1 is LNHDA and CDR2 is SQIVND (reference sequence). The CDR3 loop is CASSILAEETQYF. The CDR3 region has the DNA TGTGCCAGTAGTATACTAGCGGAAGAGACCCAGTACTTC.

This clonotype was seen many times. The CDR3 DNA is TGTGCCAGCAGCTTATCATCTGCGACAGGGGCAGGGTACGAGCAGTACTTC. Its protein is CASSLSSATGAGYEQYF. V and J are TRBV7-2 and TRBJ2-7; 8 nucleotides align to TRBD1. The CDR3 length is 17 residues. Germline V gives CDR1 SGHTA, CDR2 FQGNSA. Trimming cost V 2 bases and J 4 bases; bases outside gene matches: 13.

The V gene is TRBV12-3 or TRBV12-4, the J gene TRBJ2-1; a possible D gene is TRBD1 (5 bases). The CDR3 has 14 residues. V lost 6 bases and J 8 bases, leaving 17 bases between the germline ends. CDR3 nucleotides: TGTGCCAGCAGCGACAGCCCGGTGGTCTATGAGCAGTTCTTC. The encoded protein is CASSDSPVVYEQFF.

This clonotype occurred a few times. The gene calls are TRBV7-8 and TRBJ1-4; D is perhaps TRBD1 (5 bases). The CDR3 is 14 residues long. Germline assignment: CDR1 SGHVS and CDR2 FQNEAQ. V shed 2 bases and J shed 8 bases, with 12 bases lying between them. The CDR3 loop is CASSLIGVDEKLFF. In nucleotides, the CDR3 is TGTGCCAGCAGCTTAATAGGGGTTGACGAAAAACTGTTTTTT. The full variable domain, in which reference TRBV7-8 and TRBJ1-4 provide the parts outside the CDR3, is GAGVSQSPRYKVAKRGQDVALRCDPISGHVSLFWYQQALGQGPEFLTYFQNEAQLDKSGLPSDRFFAERPEGSVSTLKIQRTQQEDSAVYLCASSLIGVDEKLFFGSGTQLSVL.

This chain joins TRBV4-3 and TRBJ2-7, with a possible D match to TRBD1 (5 bases). V lost 0 bases, J lost 2 bases, and 11 bases lay in between. Per germline, CDR1 LGHNA and CDR2 YSLEER. This CDR3 is 15 amino acids long. CDR3 nucleotide sequence: TGCGCCAGCAGCCAAGATTGGACAAGCACCTACGAGCAGTACTTC. Encoded protein: CASSQDWTSTYEQYF.

The rearrangement uses TRBV29-1 and TRBJ2-1, with 11 bases that match TRBD2. The CDR3 extends over 14 amino acids. The V gene end was trimmed by 6 bases and the J gene end by 6 bases; junction bases not matched to a gene: 7. The germline CDR1 and CDR2 sequences are SQVTM and ANQGSEA. The CDR3 bases are TGCAGCGTCATTAGCGGGAGGGGGATCAATGAGCAGTTCTTC. It specifies CSVISGRGINEQFF.

The V and J genes are TRBV6-5 and TRBJ1-1; D gene uncertain. The CDR3 is made up of 10 amino acids. The germline V and J ends were trimmed by 7 bases and 3 bases, with 3 bases remaining between them. The V gene's germline CDR1 is MNHEY and CDR2 SVGAGI. The CDR3 here is CASMDTEAFF. Here the CDR3 DNA reads TGTGCCAGCATGGACACTGAAGCTTTCTTT.

The V call is TRBV29-1, the J call TRBJ2-7, with 7 positions matching TRBD2. Trimming removed 3 bases from V and 2 bases from J; junction bases left unmatched: 4. Germline V gene sequence: CDR1 SQVTM, CDR2 ANQGSEA. This CDR3 has 13 amino acids. The CDR3 nucleotides are TGCAGCGTTGAGAGGCGGGAGCCCTACGAGCAGTACTTC. As protein: CSVERREPYEQYF.

This clonotype was seen only a few times. The V and J genes are TRBV12-3 or TRBV12-4 and TRBJ2-5; D is perhaps TRBD1 (5 bases). The CDR3 is made up of 17 amino acids. V was pared by 5 bases and J by 5 bases, with 24 bases between. This chain's CDR3 is CASSRRFGQAHWETQYF. The DNA of the CDR3 is TGTGCCAGCAGTCGGCGCTTTGGACAAGCCCATTGGGAGACCCAGTACTTC.

This sequence joins TRBV20-1 and TRBJ2-2, with D perhaps TRBD2 (5 bases). The V end was cut by 3 bases, the J end by 7 bases, with 9 bases between. CDR3 length: 12 amino acids. The V gene's germline CDR1 is DFQATT and CDR2 SNEGSKA (reference sequence). The CDR3 reads CSASASGGELFF. The CDR3 nucleotides are TGCAGTGCTAGTGCAAGCGGCGGGGAGCTGTTTTTT.

This clonotype was picked up a small number of times. The rearrangement joins TRBV7-9 to TRBJ2-1; 13 bases fit TRBD2. Trimming took 5 bases from V and 2 from J; bases not matched to a gene: 3. The CDR3 length is 16 residues. From germline, CDR1 is SEHNR and CDR2 FQNEAQ (reference sequence). The CDR3 protein is CASSMGLAGTYNEQFF. CDR3 nucleotides: TGTGCCAGCAGCATGGGACTAGCGGGAACCTACAATGAGCAGTTCTTC.

This chain links TRBV7-2 with TRBJ2-5, with TRBD1 matching over 9 bases. Germline values: CDR1 SGHTA, CDR2 FQGNSA. This CDR3 has 16 residues. V shed 6 bases, J shed 9 bases, and the junction held 17 bases outside the gene matches. DNA of the CDR3: TGTGCCAGCAGTACTACAACCGGGACAGGGAAGGAGGCCCAGTACTTC. Protein: CASSTTTGTGKEAQYF.

This clonotype was seen only a few times. This chain connects TRBV20-1 to TRBJ1-6, with D possibly matching TRBD1 (6 bases). The CDR3 covers 13 residues. Germline lookup yields CDR1 DFQATT and CDR2 SNEGSKA (reference sequence). Deletions cut 4 bases from V and 6 bases from J, with 10 bases between. The CDR3 region is CSATDSFNSPLHF. The CDR3 DNA reads TGCAGTGCTACGGACAGCTTTAATTCACCCCTCCACTTT.

V is TRBV3-1 and J is TRBJ2-1; 7 bases map to TRBD2. The V and J ends lost 5 bases and 1 base, in that order; junction bases with no gene match: 11. CDR3 length: 17 residues. In germline, CDR1 is LGHDT, CDR2 YNNKEL (reference sequence). The CDR3 here is CASSEGLGAQSYNEQFF. CDR3 coding DNA: TGTGCCAGCAGCGAAGGACTAGGGGCCCAGTCCTACAATGAGCAGTTCTTC.